This T cell receptor beta chain was observed in a study of beta chain features in type 1 diabetes. Across the study: Healthy donors and patients had similar age, gender and cell yields. Regarding the study as a whole: Researchers report that Type 1 diabetes patients had moderately but significantly shorter TCRB CDR3s across all four CD4+ subsets. Insertions at VDJ junctions were less frequent in type 1 diabetes patients. These patients also deleted more nucleotides at the same junctions. Equally in patients and controls, shorter templates might have been favored by PCR.

Trimming took 2 bases from V and 7 from J, leaving 14 bases between them. Germline values: CDR1 SGHTA, CDR2 FQGTGA. This CDR3 has 15 residues. A remark on this clone: Antigen unknown.

What was sequenced were expressed TCRB transcripts, since all of the isolated RNA had been reverse transcribed. The protocol was immunoSEQ multiplex PCR, while the TCRdb copy is restricted to in-frame clones and leaves out a portion. The sample consists of roughly 150,000 clones, approximately 8.7% of them appearing once. The V gene is TRBV7-3, the J gene TRBJ2-2, with D perhaps TRBD2 (6 bases). Sequenced input: central memory CD4+ T cells from blood. The sequence was obtained from a woman aged 25-40 years with type 1 diabetes. CDR3 nucleotide sequence: TGTGCCAGCAGCTTACGGGGGACTGAGGGCGGGGAGCTGTTTTTT. Encoded protein: CASSLRGTEGGELFF.